Reported below is one T cell receptor (beta chain). Its antigen is currently unknown. The CDR3 extends over 11 amino acids. The ends were cut back, 4 bases at V and 6 bases at J, with 8 bases in the middle. Germline-derived CDR1 and CDR2 are SGHRS and YFSETQ. This entry belongs to a study of cytomegalovirus exposure and HLA in healthy donors. Study-level information: Earlier sequencing of about 179 million T cells yielded under 120 million unique TCR beta sequences. Study-level points and caveats: Immune exposure was documented only through CMV serostatus.

PCR employed 60 Vbeta and 13 Jbeta primers. Sequenced by immunoSEQ multiplex PCR; TCRdb stores in-frame clones only, minus some. This table has 100,000 to 150,000 clones, more than 80% appearing once. The chain has TRBV5-1 and TRBJ2-7; D may be TRBD1 (6 bases). This clonotype was obtained from a man aged 35 to 55 in good health and CMV-seronegative. The sequenced sample consisted of PBMCs. The CDR3 DNA reads TGCGCCAGCAGCCCAGGGGTCGAGCAGTACTTC. It translates to CASSPGVEQYF.